These 31 T cell receptor beta chains originate from one sample sequenced in a study of early T cells in non-severe SARS-CoV-2 infection. TCRdb recomputed calls from the 5' RACE reads with MiXCR, one row per CDR3 protein. The top ten hold roughly 6% of the sample, which has some 45,000 distinct CDR3 sequences, about 4.6% seen once. The sequencing sample was made of whole blood. These TCRs come from an adult who was a healthcare worker with PCR-confirmed SARS-CoV-2 infection or an uninfected control (not recorded which).

This clonotype was counted ten times or more. This chain joins TRBV19 and TRBJ2-1, with 12 nucleotides matching TRBD1. V lost 7 bases, J lost 2 bases, and 3 bases stayed unmatched. The germline V gene has CDR1 LNHDA and CDR2 SQIVND (reference sequence). This CDR3 contains 15 residues. CDR3 protein: CASTGQGATYNEQFF. The CDR3 region has the DNA TGTGCCAGTACGGGACAGGGGGCGACCTACAATGAGCAGTTCTTC.

At least ten counts were recorded for this clonotype. V and J are TRBV19 and TRBJ2-1; D not certain. The CDR3 is made up of 16 amino acids. V was pared by 6 bases and J by 0 bases, with 15 bases between. Germline V lookup: CDR1 LNHDA, CDR2 SQIVND (reference sequence). The DNA for the CDR3 is TGTGCCAGTAGCCAATTTGGCCTAAACTCCTACAATGAGCAGTTCTTC. It specifies CASSQFGLNSYNEQFF.

The V and J genes are TRBV18 and TRBJ1-3; 9 positions match TRBD1. Germline CDR1 KGHSH, CDR2 LQKENI. The CDR3 extends over 17 amino acids. The ends lost 6 bases at V and 3 bases at J; junction bases unmatched: 12. The CDR3 loop is CASSPIPGQGIGNTIYF. CDR3 nucleotides: TGTGCCAGCTCCCCTATCCCGGGACAGGGCATTGGAAACACCATATATTTT.

This clonotype has ten or more counts. The CDR3 loop is CASSTQRNTEAFF. In DNA form, the CDR3 reads TGTGCCAGTAGTACCCAACGGAACACTGAAGCTTTCTTT. V is TRBV19 and J is TRBJ1-1; no clear D gene. CDR1 is LNHDA, CDR2 SQIVND, per germline (reference sequence). The V end lost 4 bases, the J end lost 1 base, and 7 bases lay between the germline ends. The CDR3 totals 13 residues. Variable domain in full (rest from reference TRBV19 and TRBJ1-1): DGGITQSPKYLFRKEGQNVTLSCEQNLNHDAMYWYRQDPGQGLRLIYYSQIVNDFQKGDIAEGYSVSREKKESFPLTVTSAQKNPTAFYLCASSTQRNTEAFFGQGTRLTVV.

Many counts were recorded for this clonotype. The V call is TRBV6-5, the J call TRBJ2-7, with D possibly being TRBD1 (6 bases). V gave up 2 bases and J gave up 2 bases, with 16 bases separating them. Germline V CDR1 and CDR2: MNHEY, SVGAGI. The CDR3 extends over 16 amino acids. The chain's CDR3 is CASSYGPSGHAYEQYF. In DNA form, the CDR3 reads TGTGCCAGCAGTTACGGACCTTCGGGACATGCCTACGAGCAGTACTTC.

This clonotype was seen repeatedly, ten times or more. The chain has TRBV9 and TRBJ1-2; D gene uncertain. The length of the CDR3 is 13 residues. The germline V gene has CDR1 SGDLS and CDR2 YYNGEE. Trimming cost V 3 bases and J 4 bases, with 10 bases left between them. This chain's CDR3 is CASSAQNLYGYTF. The CDR3 DNA follows: TGTGCCAGCAGCGCTCAGAACCTCTATGGCTACACCTTC.

The chain is built from TRBV18 and TRBJ2-5, with D unclear. Trimming cost V 6 bases and J 5 bases, with 16 bases left between them. Germline assignment: CDR1 KGHSH and CDR2 LQKENI. There are 14 residues in the CDR3. In DNA, the CDR3 is TGTGCCAGCTCCTCAAGGACGGCCGCGGAGACCCAGTACTTC. Translation: CASSSRTAAETQYF.

This clonotype was recorded many times. The genes are TRBV3-1 and TRBJ1-1; no clear D gene. From germline, CDR1 is LGHDT and CDR2 YNNKEL (reference sequence). Trimming removed 1 base from V and 2 bases from J, with 14 bases in between. The CDR3 contains 16 residues. CDR3 in amino acids: CASSQGWVADNTEAFF. CDR3 DNA: TGTGCCAGCAGCCAAGGTTGGGTTGCGGATAACACTGAAGCTTTCTTT.

This clonotype has a count of ten or more. The CDR3 protein is CASNGPGPQETQYF. The CDR3 DNA is TGTGCCAGCAACGGACCAGGGCCCCAAGAGACCCAGTACTTC. The chain links TRBV7-2 to TRBJ2-5; maybe TRBD1 (5 bases). The germline CDR1 and CDR2 sequences are SGHTA and FQGNSA. Trimming removed 7 bases from V and 1 base from J, with 13 bases in between. This CDR3 contains 14 residues.

V usage is TRBV10-3 and J usage is TRBJ2-7; D remains ambiguous. The V end lost 3 bases, the J end lost 0 bases, and 12 bases lay between the germline ends. The CDR3 covers 15 residues. Germline-derived CDR1 and CDR2 are ENHRY and SYGVKD. The CDR3 loop is CAISDDLMSSYEQYF. The CDR3 bases are TGTGCCATCAGTGATGACTTAATGAGCTCCTACGAGCAGTACTTC.

Ten or more counts support this clonotype. This chain uses TRBV29-1 with TRBJ2-7, with D possibly matching TRBD1 (5 bases). Germline CDR1 and CDR2: SQVTM and ANQGSEA. V was clipped by 1 base and J by 4 bases, with 11 bases between them. CDR3 length equals 13 residues. The CDR3 DNA is TGCAGCGTTGAAGTAGGAAGGACATACGAGCAGTACTTC. Amino acids: CSVEVGRTYEQYF.

This clonotype was observed a handful of times. The chain employs TRBV6-2 or TRBV6-3 and TRBJ2-7; 8 nucleotides agree with TRBD1. The germline V gene has CDR1 MNHEY and CDR2 SVGEGT. The V and J ends lost 6 bases and 5 bases, in that order; junction bases with no gene match: 6. This CDR3 has 13 amino acids. The CDR3 is CASRGTGQDEQYF. CDR3 in DNA: TGTGCCAGCAGGGGGACAGGACAGGACGAGCAGTACTTC.

This clonotype was seen a few times. The chain employs TRBV29-1 and TRBJ1-2; 7 bases agree with TRBD1. The CDR3 is made up of 12 amino acids. The V and J ends lost 6 bases and 4 bases, in that order; junction bases with no gene match: 5. CDR1 and CDR2 (germline): SQVTM, ANQGSEA. The CDR3 nucleotides read TGCAGCGTGGGACAGCCCTCCTATGGCTACACCTTC. It encodes CSVGQPSYGYTF.

This clonotype appeared a few times. The chain joins TRBV30 to TRBJ2-7; unclear D gene. V lost 3 bases and J 4 bases, leaving 7 bases between the germline ends. Germline V gene lookup returns CDR1 GTSNPN and CDR2 SVGIG (reference sequence). CDR3 size: 11 residues. CDR3 sequence: CAWRSGYEQYF. The DNA of the CDR3 is TGTGCCTGGAGATCCGGGTACGAGCAGTACTTC.

This clonotype occurred many times. The J gene is TRBJ2-5, the V gene TRBV7-6; TRBD1 might be the D (7 bases). The CDR3 length is 16 residues. V was pared by 5 bases and J by 7 bases, with 23 bases between. Germline assignment: CDR1 SGHVS and CDR2 FNYEAQ. CDR3 loop: CASSVWTGDLGGTQYF. For the CDR3, the DNA is TGTGCCAGCAGCGTCTGGACAGGAGATTTGGGGGGGACCCAGTACTTC.

Relative to its sample, this clonotype is medium-sized. This chain uses TRBV29-1 with TRBJ2-7; TRBD2 aligns across 11 bases. Per the germline V gene, CDR1 is SQVTM and CDR2 is ANQGSEA. The CDR3 is 12 amino acids. V lost 4 bases and J lost 5; bases outside the gene matches: 1. The CDR3 coding sequence is TGCAGCGTTGCTAGCGGGAGGCACGAGCAGTACTTC. This gives the protein CSVASGRHEQYF.

This clonotype has ten or more counts. V and J are TRBV6-1 and TRBJ1-5, with 11 bases aligning to TRBD1. CDR3 length equals 13 residues. The germline V gene encodes CDR1 MNHNS and CDR2 SASEGT. Germline trimming cut 8 bases from V and 7 bases from J; bases unmatched to any gene: 4. The DNA of the CDR3 is TGTGCCAGCGGACAGGGGGCCGACCAGCCCCAGCATTTT. It is translated as CASGQGADQPQHF.

This clonotype was observed at least ten times. The genes are TRBV29-1 and TRBJ1-6; maybe TRBD1 (6 bases). This CDR3 has 13 amino acids. V was pared by 6 bases and J by 6 bases, with 12 bases between. Germline V gene lookup returns CDR1 SQVTM and CDR2 ANQGSEA. The CDR3, as DNA: TGCAGCGTGGCCCGGGACACTAATTCACCCCTCCACTTT. It yields the protein CSVARDTNSPLHF. Full variable domain (rest looked up from reference TRBV29-1 and TRBJ1-6): SAVISQKPSRDICQRGTSLTIQCQVDSQVTMMFWYRQQPGQSLTLIATANQGSEATYESGFVIDKFPISRPNLTFSTLTVSNMSPEDSSIYLCSVARDTNSPLHFGNGTRLTVT.

This clonotype was seen ten or more times. The chain uses TRBV20-1 and TRBJ2-3; TRBD2 agrees at 10 bases. Germline V gene data show CDR1 as DFQATT and CDR2 as SNEGSKA (reference sequence). The CDR3 extends over 16 amino acids. Trimming at V came to 3 bases and at J to 2 bases, leaving 8 bases not matched to a gene. The CDR3 DNA follows: TGCAGTGCTAGGGGAGCTAGCGGGGGCCCCACAGATACGCAGTATTTT. Translating gives CSARGASGGPTDTQYF.

This clonotype was detected many times. The chain joins TRBV27 to TRBJ1-5; D remains ambiguous. The germline CDR1 and CDR2 sequences are MNHEY and SMNVEV (reference sequence). This CDR3 is built from 14 residues. V lost 0 bases and J lost 0, with 3 bases in between. CDR3 nucleotides: TGTGCCAGCAGTTTATCATTTAGCAATCAGCCCCAGCATTTT. This encodes CASSLSFSNQPQHF.

At least ten counts were recorded for this clonotype. The rearrangement links TRBV29-1 to TRBJ1-1, with 7 bases that match TRBD1. This CDR3 has 14 amino acids. Germline V CDR1 and CDR2: SQVTM, ANQGSEA. The V gene end was trimmed by 0 bases and the J gene end by 1 base; junction bases not matched to a gene: 2. The CDR3 bases are TGCAGCGTTGAAGATGGGACAGCGAACACTGAAGCTTTCTTT. It codes for CSVEDGTANTEAFF. The full variable domain, in which reference TRBV29-1 and TRBJ1-1 provide the parts outside the CDR3, is SAVISQKPSRDICQRGTSLTIQCQVDSQVTMMFWYRQQPGQSLTLIATANQGSEATYESGFVIDKFPISRPNLTFSTLTVSNMSPEDSSIYLCSVEDGTANTEAFFGQGTRLTVV.

The rearrangement uses TRBV29-1 and TRBJ2-1; 13 bases fit TRBD2. CDR3 length: 12 residues. The germline CDR1 and CDR2 sequences are SQVTM and ANQGSEA. J gave up 9 bases and V 7 bases, and 3 bases lay outside the gene matches. DNA of the CDR3: TGCAGCGCGCGGACTAGCGGGAGTGAGCAGTTCTTC. Translated, it gives CSARTSGSEQFF.

This clonotype came up many times. The V and J genes are TRBV18 and TRBJ2-3; perhaps TRBD2 as D (5 bases). The CDR3 covers 15 residues. CDR1 and CDR2 from the germline V gene are KGHSH and LQKENI. Deletions cut 6 bases from V and 0 bases from J, with 13 bases between. CDR3 nucleotides: TGTGCCAGCTCCCCGGGATCTACTAGCACAGATACGCAGTATTTT. This gives the protein CASSPGSTSTDTQYF.

There are many counts of this clonotype. The chain is built from TRBV11-2 and TRBJ2-4; D possibly corresponds to TRBD2 (6 bases). Germline loops: CDR1 SGHAT, CDR2 FQNNGV. V was clipped by 4 bases and J by 8 bases, with 18 bases between them. CDR3 length: 15 amino acids. CDR3 sequence: CASSSSSDYSDIQYF. The CDR3, as DNA: TGTGCCAGCAGCTCCTCTTCGGACTACAGCGACATTCAGTACTTC.

This clonotype was recorded at least ten times. This chain links TRBV18 with TRBJ2-7; D tentatively fits TRBD1 or TRBD2 (6 bases each). The CDR3 extends over 13 amino acids. From germline, CDR1 is KGHSH and CDR2 LQKENI. The germline V and J ends were trimmed by 3 bases and 7 bases, with 13 bases remaining between them. CDR3 in DNA: TGTGCCAGCTCACCTGCAGGGGCGGGGGAGCAGTACTTC. This encodes CASSPAGAGEQYF.

A few counts support this clonotype. V gene TRBV29-1 combines with J gene TRBJ2-3, with 10 nucleotides matching TRBD1. Germline V gene lookup returns CDR1 SQVTM and CDR2 ANQGSEA. The CDR3 covers 14 residues. V lost 6 bases and J lost 1; bases outside the gene matches: 4. Here the CDR3 DNA reads TGCAGCGTGCGGGACAGGGGTGGCACAGATACGCAGTATTTT. Protein product: CSVRDRGGTDTQYF.

This clonotype was detected ten times or more. This chain links TRBV5-4 with TRBJ2-1, with 14 nucleotides matching TRBD2. V trimming: 1 base; J trimming: 8 bases; junction bases outside the gene matches: 5. Germline CDR1 and CDR2: SGHNT and YYREEE (reference sequence). The CDR3 contains 16 residues. In DNA, the CDR3 is TGTGCCAGCAGCTTGTCCGGGACTAGCGGGAGACATGAGCAGTTCTTC. This encodes CASSLSGTSGRHEQFF.

In this sample, this clonotype turned up a few times. The rearrangement uses TRBV7-2 and TRBJ2-3; the D is unclear. The CDR3 totals 13 residues. Germline CDR1 SGHTA, CDR2 FQGNSA. V was clipped by 5 bases and J by 4 bases, with 10 bases between them. The CDR3 sequence: CASSNYLADTQYF. The CDR3 DNA sequence: TGTGCCAGCAGCAATTACCTAGCAGATACGCAGTATTTT.

This clonotype was detected ten times or more. The chain combines TRBV19 with TRBJ1-2, with D possibly matching TRBD1 (6 bases). V gave up 5 bases and J gave up 3 bases, with 13 bases separating them. The CDR3 extends over 14 amino acids. Germline values: CDR1 LNHDA, CDR2 SQIVND (reference sequence). This CDR3 is CASSAYRADYGYTF. Written as DNA, the CDR3 is TGTGCCAGTAGTGCCTACAGGGCGGACTATGGCTACACCTTC.

This clonotype was counted at least ten times. CDR3 amino acids: CASSDGPTPFYEQYF. CDR3 coding DNA: TGCGCCAGCAGTGACGGGCCGACCCCTTTCTACGAGCAGTACTTC. The rearrangement joins TRBV10-2 to TRBJ2-7; D is undetermined. Germline V CDR1 and CDR2: WSHSY, SAAADI. Trimming pared 3 bases from V and 3 bases from J, leaving 15 bases between. This CDR3 spans 15 amino acids.

This clonotype occurred many times. The gene calls are TRBV27 and TRBJ2-3; D possibly corresponds to TRBD2 (5 bases). The CDR3 sequence is 15 residues long. Per germline, CDR1 MNHEY and CDR2 SMNVEV (reference sequence). V lost 6 bases and J 6 bases, leaving 19 bases between the germline ends. The CDR3 sequence: CASRSPAGHRDTQYF. The CDR3 DNA sequence: TGTGCCAGCAGATCCCCCGCGGGCCACCGGGATACGCAGTATTTT.